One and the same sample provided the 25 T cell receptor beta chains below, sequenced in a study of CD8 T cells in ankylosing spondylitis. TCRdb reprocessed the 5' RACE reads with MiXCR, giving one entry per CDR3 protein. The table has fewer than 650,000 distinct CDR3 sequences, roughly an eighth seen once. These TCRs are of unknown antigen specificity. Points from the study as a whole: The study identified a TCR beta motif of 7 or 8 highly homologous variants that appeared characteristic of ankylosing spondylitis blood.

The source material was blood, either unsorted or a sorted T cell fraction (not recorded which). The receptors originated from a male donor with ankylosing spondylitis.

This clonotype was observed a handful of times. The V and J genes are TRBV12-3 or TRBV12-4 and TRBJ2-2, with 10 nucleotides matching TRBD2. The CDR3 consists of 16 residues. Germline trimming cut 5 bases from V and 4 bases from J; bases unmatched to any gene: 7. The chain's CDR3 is CASSLGLAARTGELFF. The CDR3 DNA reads TGTGCCAGCAGTCTCGGACTAGCGGCCCGCACCGGGGAGCTGTTTTTT.

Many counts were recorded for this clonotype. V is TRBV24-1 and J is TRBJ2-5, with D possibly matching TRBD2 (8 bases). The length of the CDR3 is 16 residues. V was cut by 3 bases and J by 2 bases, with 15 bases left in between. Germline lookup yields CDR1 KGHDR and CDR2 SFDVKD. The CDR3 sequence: CATSDPGQRGQETQYF. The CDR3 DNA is TGTGCCACCAGTGATCCGGGACAGCGGGGGCAAGAGACCCAGTACTTC.

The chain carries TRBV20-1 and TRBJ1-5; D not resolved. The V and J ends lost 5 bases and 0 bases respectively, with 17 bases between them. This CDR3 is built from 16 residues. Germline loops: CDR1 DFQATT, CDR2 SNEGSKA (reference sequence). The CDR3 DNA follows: TGCAGTGCTGCAAGCCGAAGTGGACTTAGCAATCAGCCCCAGCATTTT. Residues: CSAASRSGLSNQPQHF.

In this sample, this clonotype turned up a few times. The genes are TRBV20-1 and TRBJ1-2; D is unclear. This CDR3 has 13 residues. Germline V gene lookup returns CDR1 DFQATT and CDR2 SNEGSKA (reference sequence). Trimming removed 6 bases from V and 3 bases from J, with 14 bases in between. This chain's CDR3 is CSASIGPDYGYTF. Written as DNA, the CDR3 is TGCAGTGCCTCGATCGGGCCCGACTATGGCTACACCTTC.

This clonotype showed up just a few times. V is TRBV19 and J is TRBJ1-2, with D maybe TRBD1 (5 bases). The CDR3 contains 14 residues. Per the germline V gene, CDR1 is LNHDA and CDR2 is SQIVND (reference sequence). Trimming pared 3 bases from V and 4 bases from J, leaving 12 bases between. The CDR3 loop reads CASSIRGGAYGYTF. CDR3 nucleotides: TGTGCCAGTAGTATTCGGGGGGGTGCCTATGGCTACACCTTC.

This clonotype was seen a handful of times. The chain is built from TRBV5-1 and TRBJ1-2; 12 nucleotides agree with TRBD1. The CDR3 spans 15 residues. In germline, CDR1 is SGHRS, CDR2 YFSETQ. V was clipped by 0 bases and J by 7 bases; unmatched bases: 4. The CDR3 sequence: CASSLEGQGASGYTF. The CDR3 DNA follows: TGCGCCAGCAGCTTGGAGGGACAGGGGGCAAGTGGCTACACCTTC. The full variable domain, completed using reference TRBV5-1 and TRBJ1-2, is KAGVTQTPRYLIKTRGQQVTLSCSPISGHRSVSWYQQTPGQGLQFLFEYFSETQRNKGNFPGRFSGRQFSNSRSEMNVSTLELGDSALYLCASSLEGQGASGYTFGSGTRLTVV.

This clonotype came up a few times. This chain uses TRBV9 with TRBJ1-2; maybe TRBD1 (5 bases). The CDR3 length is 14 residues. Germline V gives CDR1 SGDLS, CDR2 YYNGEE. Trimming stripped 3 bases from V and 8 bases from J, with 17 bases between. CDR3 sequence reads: CASSGGERALGYTF. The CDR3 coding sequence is TGTGCCAGCAGCGGAGGGGAAAGGGCCCTAGGCTACACCTTC.

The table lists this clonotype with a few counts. CDR3 protein: CAWSAPGARLNTEAFF. The CDR3 DNA follows: TGTGCCTGGAGTGCCCCCGGGGCGCGATTGAACACTGAAGCTTTCTTT. The chain links TRBV30 to TRBJ1-1, with TRBD1 as a possible D gene (5 bases). The V end lost 1 base, the J end lost 0 bases, and 15 bases lay between the germline ends. In germline, CDR1 is GTSNPN, CDR2 SVGIG (reference sequence). The CDR3 spans 16 residues. Complete variable domain (other parts from reference TRBV30 and TRBJ1-1): SQTIHQWPATLVQPVGSPLSLECTVEGTSNPNLYWYRQAAGRGLQLLFYSVGIGQISSEVPQNLSASRPQDRQFILSSKKLLLSDSGFYLCAWSAPGARLNTEAFFGQGTRLTVV.

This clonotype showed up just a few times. CDR3 region: CASSPGLAEPYEQYF. CDR3 DNA: TGCGCCAGCAGCCCGGGACTAGCGGAGCCCTACGAGCAGTACTTC. The chain combines TRBV5-1 with TRBJ2-7; 11 bases match TRBD2. Germline assignment: CDR1 SGHRS and CDR2 YFSETQ. Losses at the gene ends were 4 bases for V and 2 bases for J; bases not matched to a gene: 5. This CDR3 region has 15 residues.

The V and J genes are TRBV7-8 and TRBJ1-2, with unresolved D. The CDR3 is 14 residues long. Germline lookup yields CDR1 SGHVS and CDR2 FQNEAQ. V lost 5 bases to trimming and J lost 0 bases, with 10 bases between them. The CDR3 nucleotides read TGTGCCAGCAGCCTCCGGTTGGCTAACTATGGCTACACCTTC. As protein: CASSLRLANYGYTF.

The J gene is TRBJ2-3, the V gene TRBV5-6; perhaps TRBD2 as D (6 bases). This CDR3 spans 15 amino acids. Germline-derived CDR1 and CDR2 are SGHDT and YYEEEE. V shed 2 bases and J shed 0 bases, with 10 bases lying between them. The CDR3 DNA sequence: TGTGCCAGCAGCTTTGGAGGGCGCAGCACAGATACGCAGTATTTT. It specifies CASSFGGRSTDTQYF.

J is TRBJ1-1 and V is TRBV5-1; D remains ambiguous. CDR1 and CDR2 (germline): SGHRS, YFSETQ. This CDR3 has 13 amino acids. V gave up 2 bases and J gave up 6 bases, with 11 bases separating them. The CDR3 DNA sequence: TGCGCCAGCAGCTTAGACACCGAGGCTGAAGCTTTCTTT. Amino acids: CASSLDTEAEAFF.

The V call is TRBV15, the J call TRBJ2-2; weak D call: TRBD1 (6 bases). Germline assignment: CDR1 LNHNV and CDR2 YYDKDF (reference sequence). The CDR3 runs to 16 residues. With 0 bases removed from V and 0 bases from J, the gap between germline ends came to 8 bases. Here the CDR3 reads CATSRDTGSNTGELFF. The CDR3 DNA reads TGTGCCACCAGCAGAGATACAGGGTCGAACACCGGGGAGCTGTTTTTT.

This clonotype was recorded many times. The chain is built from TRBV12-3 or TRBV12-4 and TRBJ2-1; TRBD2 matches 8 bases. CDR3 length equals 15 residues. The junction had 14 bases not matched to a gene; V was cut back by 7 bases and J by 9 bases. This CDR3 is CASTLGTRAPSEQFF. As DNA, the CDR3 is TGTGCCAGCACCCTGGGGACTAGGGCCCCCAGTGAGCAGTTCTTC.

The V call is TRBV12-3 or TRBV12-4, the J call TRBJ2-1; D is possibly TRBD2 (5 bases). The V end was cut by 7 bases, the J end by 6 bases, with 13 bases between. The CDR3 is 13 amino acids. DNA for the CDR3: TGTGCCAGCAACCCTCGGGATTTCAATGAGCAGTTCTTC. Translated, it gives CASNPRDFNEQFF.

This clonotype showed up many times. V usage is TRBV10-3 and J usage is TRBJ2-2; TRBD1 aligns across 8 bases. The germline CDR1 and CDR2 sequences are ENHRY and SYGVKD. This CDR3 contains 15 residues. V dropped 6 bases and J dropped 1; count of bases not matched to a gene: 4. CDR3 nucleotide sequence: TGTGCCATCAGCGAGACAGGGGAGAACACCGGGGAGCTGTTTTTT. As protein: CAISETGENTGELFF.

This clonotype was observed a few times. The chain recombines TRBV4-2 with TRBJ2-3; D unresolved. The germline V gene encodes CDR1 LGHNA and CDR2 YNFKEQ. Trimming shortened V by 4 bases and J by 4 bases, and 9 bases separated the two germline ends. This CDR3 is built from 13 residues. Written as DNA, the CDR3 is TGTGCCAGCAGCCTTGGGTTGCCAGATACGCAGTATTTT. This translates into CASSLGLPDTQYF.

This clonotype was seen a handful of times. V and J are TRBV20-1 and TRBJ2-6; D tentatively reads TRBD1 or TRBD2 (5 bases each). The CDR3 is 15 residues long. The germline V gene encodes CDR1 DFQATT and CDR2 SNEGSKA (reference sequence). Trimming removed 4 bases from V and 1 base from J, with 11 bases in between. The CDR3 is CSANRGGSGANVLTF. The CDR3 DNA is TGCAGTGCTAACCGGGGCGGTTCTGGGGCCAACGTCCTGACTTTC.

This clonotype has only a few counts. This CDR3 reads CASSPGQGEADTQYF. The CDR3 DNA is TGTGCCAGCAGTCCCGGACAGGGCGAGGCAGATACGCAGTATTTT. The chain is built from TRBV12-3 or TRBV12-4 and TRBJ2-3, with 8 bases lining up with TRBD1. J lost 4 bases, V lost 5 bases, and 8 bases had no gene match. This CDR3 is built from 15 residues.

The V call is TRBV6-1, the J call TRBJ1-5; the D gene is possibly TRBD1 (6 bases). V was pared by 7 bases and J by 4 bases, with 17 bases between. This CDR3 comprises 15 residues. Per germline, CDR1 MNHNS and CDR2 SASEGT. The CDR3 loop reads CASTRGLDRNQPQHF. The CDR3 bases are TGTGCCAGCACCCGAGGGCTCGACAGGAATCAGCCCCAGCATTTT.

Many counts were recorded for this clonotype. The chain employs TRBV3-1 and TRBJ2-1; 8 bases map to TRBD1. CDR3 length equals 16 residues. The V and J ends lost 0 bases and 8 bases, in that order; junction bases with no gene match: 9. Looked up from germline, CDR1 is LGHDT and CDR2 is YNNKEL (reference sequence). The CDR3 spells CASSQELQGARYEQFF. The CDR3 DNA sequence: TGTGCCAGCAGCCAAGAATTGCAGGGGGCGCGGTATGAGCAGTTCTTC.

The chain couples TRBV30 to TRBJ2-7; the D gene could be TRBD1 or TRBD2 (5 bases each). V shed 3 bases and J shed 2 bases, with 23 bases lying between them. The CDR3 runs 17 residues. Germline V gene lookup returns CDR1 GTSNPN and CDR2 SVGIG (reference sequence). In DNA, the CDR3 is TGTGCCTGGAGCTTGACCATCACGGCCGTGGGGGCCTACGAGCAGTACTTC. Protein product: CAWSLTITAVGAYEQYF.

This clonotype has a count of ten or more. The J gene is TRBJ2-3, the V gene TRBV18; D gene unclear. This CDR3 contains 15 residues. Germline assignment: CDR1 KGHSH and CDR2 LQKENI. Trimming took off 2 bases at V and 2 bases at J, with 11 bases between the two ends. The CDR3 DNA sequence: TGTGCCAGCTCACCATTAGGAATCGCCACAGATACGCAGTATTTT. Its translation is CASSPLGIATDTQYF.

CDR3 in amino acids: CASSSPDQNTGELFF. For the CDR3, the DNA is TGTGCCAGCAGCTCTCCGGATCAGAACACCGGGGAGCTGTTTTTT. V is TRBV7-9 and J is TRBJ2-2; no clear D. The V and J ends lost 4 bases and 1 base respectively, with 10 bases between them. CDR3 length equals 15 residues. Germline V CDR1 and CDR2: SEHNR, FQNEAQ (reference sequence).

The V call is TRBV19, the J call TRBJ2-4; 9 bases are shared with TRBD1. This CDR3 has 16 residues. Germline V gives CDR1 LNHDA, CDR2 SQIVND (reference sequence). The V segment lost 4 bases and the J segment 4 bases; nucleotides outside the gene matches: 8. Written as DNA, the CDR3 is TGTGCCAGTAGTACCCGACAGGGGGTCGGGAAAAACATTCAGTACTTC. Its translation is CASSTRQGVGKNIQYF.